Listed below are T cell receptor beta chains from one sample, sequenced in a study of blood T cell repertoires in COVID-19. TCRdb's table, derived via immunoSEQ multiplex PCR, lists solely in-frame clones and lacks some. Here the sample spans around 150,000 clones, around 87% being singletons. Material for sequencing was PBMCs or T cells enriched from blood (not recorded which). These receptors all stem from a woman between 45 and 60 years old who had recovered from COVID-19. CDR3s include the opening cysteine and the closing phenylalanine or tryptophan. Each record gives: V gene, clone size, J gene, D gene, CDR3 DNA, CDR3 protein. The D gene is left open where the match is weak. Expanded clones get a size class; other rows say once, few or many, or leave the size out.

TRBV23-1	NA	TRBJ1-1	TRBD1	TGCGCCAGCAGTCTCTCCGGACAGGAGGCTTCGAAGGACACTGAAGCTTTCTTT	CASSLSGQEASKDTEAFF
TRBV7-9	NA	TRBJ2-2	NA	TGTGCCAGCAGCCCGGCACAGGGAAGCTTGCCCGGGGAGCTGTTTTTT	CASSPAQGSLPGELFF
TRBV4-3	NA	TRBJ1-1	NA	TGCGCCAGCAGCCAAGGGCTCGGCAGGGATTATGAAGCTTTCTTT	CASSQGLGRDYEAFF
TRBV6-2/TRBV6-3	NA	TRBJ1-5	TRBD1	TGTGCCAGCAGTTCGCGGGACAGGGGAAATAGCAATCAGCCCCAGCATTTT	CASSSRDRGNSNQPQHF
TRBV12-5	NA	TRBJ2-5	TRBD1	TGTGCTAGTGGTTTGGCAACAGGGGCGGAGACCCAGTACTTC	CASGLATGAETQYF
TRBV19	NA	TRBJ1-4	TRBD1	TGTGCCAGTAGTCAGGGGGATGCAACTAATGAAAAACTGTTTTTT	CASSQGDATNEKLFF
TRBV19	NA	TRBJ1-3	NA	TGTGCCAGTTACAAACAGGGAGCTGGAAACACCATATATTTT	CASYKQGAGNTIYF
TRBV14	NA	TRBJ2-2	NA	TGTGCCAGCAGCCAAGAATTAATCGGGGAGCCGTTTTTT	CASSQELIGEPFF
TRBV6-2/TRBV6-3	NA	TRBJ2-1	NA	TGTGCCAGCAGTGTGGACAGAGTAAACAATGAGCAGTTCTTC	CASSVDRVNNEQFF
TRBV6-1	NA	TRBJ2-7	NA	TGTGCCAGCAGTGAGGTGCAGGGGAGTTTTTACGAGCAGTACTTC	CASSEVQGSFYEQYF
TRBV30	NA	TRBJ2-7	NA	TGTGCCTGGGGCGGGATAGGCTGGCGATGGCACGAGCAGTACTTC	CAWGGIGWRWHEQYF
TRBV12-3/TRBV12-4	once	TRBJ2-7	NA	TGTGCCAGCAGCCAGGAACGATACGAGCAGTACTTC	CASSQERYEQYF
TRBV20-1	NA	TRBJ1-1	NA	TGCAGTGCTAGTAAGGAGCATACTGAAGCTTTCTTT	CSASKEHTEAFF
TRBV4-3	NA	TRBJ1-3	NA	TGCGCCAGCAGCCCGCTGCGTGGAAACACCATATATTTT	CASSPLRGNTIYF
TRBV6-9	NA	TRBJ1-1	TRBD1	TGTGCCAGCAGTTACGGTCCAGGGGGGTCCGCTTTCTTT	CASSYGPGGSAFF
TRBV14	NA	TRBJ1-1	TRBD1	TGTGCCAGCAGCCAAGCCCAGGGGGGCACTGAAGCTTTCTTT	CASSQAQGGTEAFF
TRBV10-3	NA	TRBJ2-1	NA	TGTGCCATCAGTGGCGGGACTTACAATGAGCAGTTCTTC	CAISGGTYNEQFF
TRBV5-6	NA	TRBJ1-5	NA	TGTGCCAGCAGCCCAGGCCCAGGAAAACAGGGTTTCAATCAGCCCCAGCATTTT	CASSPGPGKQGFNQPQHF
TRBV5-1	once	TRBJ2-1	TRBD2	TGCGCCAGCAGCTTGCGAGTAGCGGGGGGGAATAATGAGCAGTTCTTC	CASSLRVAGGNNEQFF
TRBV5-4	NA	TRBJ2-1	TRBD1	TGTGCCAGCAGAAAGGGACAGCTGGGGGACAATGAGCAGTTCTTC	CASRKGQLGDNEQFF
TRBV18	once	TRBJ1-4	TRBD1	TGTGCCAGCTCAAGGGGGCTAGATGAAAAACTGTTTTTT	CASSRGLDEKLFF
TRBV15	NA	TRBJ1-1	NA	TGTGCCACCAGCAGAGAAGGTCAGGGAATCACTGAAGCTTTCTTT	CATSREGQGITEAFF
TRBV5-8	NA	TRBJ1-2	NA	TGTGCCAGCAGCTTGTTAGGGGGCTATGGCTACACCTTC	CASSLLGGYGYTF
TRBV7-9	few	TRBJ1-4	TRBD1	TGTGCCAGCAGCTTGGATTCTGACAGGGTGGGCGAAAAACTGTTTTTT	CASSLDSDRVGEKLFF
TRBV7-9	NA	TRBJ2-2	TRBD1	TGTGCCAGCAGCTTAGCCGGGACAGGGTTCACCGGGGAGCTGTTTTTT	CASSLAGTGFTGELFF